This section outlines one T cell receptor (beta chain) sequence together with its context. What it binds is unknown. The PCR used 60 Vbeta and 13 Jbeta primers. Clones were sequenced by immunoSEQ multiplex PCR, and TCRdb holds only the in-frame ones, with some missing. This sample's table has 180,000 or so clones. Trimming pared 9 bases from V and 1 base from J, leaving 16 bases between. Germline V gives CDR1 SGHDT, CDR2 YYEEEE. The CDR3 loop spans 14 amino acids. This sample was taken from a study of cytomegalovirus exposure and HLA in healthy donors. When sampled, the donors appeared nominally healthy, though they likely had unrecorded immune exposures. Study results and limitations: Exclusion as indistinguishable affected some V segments, including TRBV6-2 and TRBV6-3. When presence/absence was analysed, sequencing depth was taken to be roughly uniform across donors.

The source is a boy aged 10-17 years in good health and CMV-seronegative. The rearrangement links TRBV5-6 to TRBJ1-1, with a possible D match to TRBD1 (6 bases). The sequencing sample was made of PBMCs. The CDR3 nucleotides read TGTGCCACTTTCCGGGACAACCAGAACACTGAAGCTTTCTTT. It yields the protein CATFRDNQNTEAFF.